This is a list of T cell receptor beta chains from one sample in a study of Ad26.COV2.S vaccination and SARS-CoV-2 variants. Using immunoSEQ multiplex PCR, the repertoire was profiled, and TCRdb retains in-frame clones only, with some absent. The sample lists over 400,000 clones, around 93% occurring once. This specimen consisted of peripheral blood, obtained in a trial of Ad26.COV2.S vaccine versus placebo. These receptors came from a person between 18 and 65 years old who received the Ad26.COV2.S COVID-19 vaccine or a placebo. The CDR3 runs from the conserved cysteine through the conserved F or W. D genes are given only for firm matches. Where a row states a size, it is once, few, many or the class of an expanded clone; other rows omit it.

TGTGCCACCCCAACTCAGGAGACGAACACTGAAGCTTTCTTT,CATPTQETNTEAFF,once,TRBJ1-1,NA,TRBV2
TGTGCCAGCAGCTTGTATTCTCAAACAGCAATGAACACTGAAGCTTTCTTT,CASSLYSQTAMNTEAFF,NA,TRBJ1-1,NA,TRBV5-6
TGTGCCATCAGTGAGTCGCTAATAGGGACTTATGGAAACACCATATATTTT,CAISESLIGTYGNTIYF,NA,TRBJ1-3,NA,TRBV10-3
TGTGCCAGCAGCGAAAACAGGGGGCGGGCAGATACGCAGTATTTT,CASSENRGRADTQYF,NA,TRBJ2-3,TRBD1,TRBV5-4
TGTGCCAGCAGCTTAGTAACAGCTACTAGCAATCAGCCCCAGCATTTT,CASSLVTATSNQPQHF,NA,TRBJ1-5,NA,TRBV7-9
TGTGCCTGGGGACCCTGGGGGGGGCCCCAGTCATATAATTCACCCCTCCACTTT,CAWGPWGGPQSYNSPLHF,NA,TRBJ1-6,NA,TRBV30
TGTGCCAGCAGCTTCGGGGTTCCGGGCCTCGAGTACGGAAACACCATATATTTT,CASSFGVPGLEYGNTIYF,NA,TRBJ1-3,NA,TRBV7-9
TGTGCCAGCAGCCCGGGACAGCTTAACTATGGCTACACCTTC,CASSPGQLNYGYTF,NA,TRBJ1-2,TRBD1,TRBV3-1/TRBV3-2
TGTGCCAGTAGTGCCTACCTATTGGGACCTTTAAAACAGTACTTC,CASSAYLLGPLKQYF,NA,TRBJ2-7,NA,TRBV19
TGTGCTAGTGGCCGACTACAGGGCGGGAGAGGCTATGGCTACACCTTC,CASGRLQGGRGYGYTF,NA,TRBJ1-2,NA,TRBV12-5
TGTGCCACCAGCAGAGATGTACAGTCTTATGGCTACACCTTC,CATSRDVQSYGYTF,once,TRBJ1-2,NA,TRBV15
TGTGCCAGCAGCCACGCCGGTGCGGAATGGCTGTACTTC,CASSHAGAEWLYF,NA,TRBJ2-7,NA,TRBV7-2
TGTGCCAGCAGTTCACCTCAGGGGAACACTGAAGCTTTCTTT,CASSSPQGNTEAFF,NA,TRBJ1-1,NA,TRBV6-2/TRBV6-3
TGCGCCAGCAGCCAAGGGTCCGGGACGTCCCTCTATGGCTACACCTTC,CASSQGSGTSLYGYTF,NA,TRBJ1-2,NA,TRBV4-3
TGTGCCACCTTAACCGGGACAGACCGTTACGAGCAGTACTTC,CATLTGTDRYEQYF,NA,TRBJ2-7,TRBD1,TRBV25-1
TGTGCTAGTGGTTTGGCTGAAGCTGGTGAGCAGTTCTTC,CASGLAEAGEQFF,NA,TRBJ2-1,NA,TRBV12-5
TGTGCCAGCAGCGTAGACCAGAGCCAAGAGACCCAGTACTTC,CASSVDQSQETQYF,NA,TRBJ2-5,NA,TRBV9
TGTGCCAGCAGGATGACAGGGGGCTCCCAAGAGACCCAGTACTTC,CASRMTGGSQETQYF,NA,TRBJ2-5,TRBD1,TRBV28
TGTGCCAGCAGCGCAAGGGACAGGGGGACAGATACGCAGTATTTT,CASSARDRGTDTQYF,NA,TRBJ2-3,TRBD1,TRBV3-1/TRBV3-2
TGTGCCAGCAGCATACAAAGCGGGGGGGCTAGCACAGATACGCAGTATTTT,CASSIQSGGASTDTQYF,NA,TRBJ2-3,TRBD2,TRBV7-2
TGTGCCAGCAGTTACGAAGGCAGGAATTACAATGAGCAGTTCTTC,CASSYEGRNYNEQFF,NA,TRBJ2-1,NA,TRBV6-2/TRBV6-3
TGTGCCAGCAGTGAAGCTAAGGTCTGGGGACAGGGTATCTATGGCTACACCTTC,CASSEAKVWGQGIYGYTF,NA,TRBJ1-2,TRBD1,TRBV2
TGTGCCAGCAGCCAAGACCCGGGACAGAAAGCCTACGAGCAGTACTTC,CASSQDPGQKAYEQYF,NA,TRBJ2-7,TRBD1,TRBV3-1/TRBV3-2
TGTGCCAGCAGCTTAAATGGCTACACCTTC,CASSLNGYTF,NA,TRBJ1-2,NA,TRBV7-2
TGCGCCAGCAGTGAGTCGGGTAGCGGAACTACTGGGGAGCTGTTTTTT,CASSESGSGTTGELFF,once,TRBJ2-2,NA,TRBV10-1
TGCGCCAGCAGCTTCAGGGAGAACACTGAAGCTTTCTTT,CASSFRENTEAFF,NA,TRBJ1-1,NA,TRBV5-1
TGTGCCAGCAGCTTACTCAGCTCCTCAGCCCCCTACGAGCAGTACTTC,CASSLLSSSAPYEQYF,NA,TRBJ2-7,NA,TRBV7-9
TGTGCCATCAGCGAGGGTAGGTCAGATGAAAAACTGTTTTTT,CAISEGRSDEKLFF,NA,TRBJ1-4,NA,TRBV10-3
TGTGCCAGCAGCTCTCTAGCGGGGGCTTCCTACAATGAGCAGTTCTTC,CASSSLAGASYNEQFF,NA,TRBJ2-1,TRBD2,TRBV7-2
TGTGCCAGCAGAGGTCTAGCGGGGATCGGGGAGCTGTTTTTT,CASRGLAGIGELFF,NA,TRBJ2-2,TRBD2,TRBV27
TGTGCCAGCAGCCAAGGGGCTCGGTCGGCCCAGCATTTT,CASSQGARSAQHF,NA,TRBJ1-5,NA,TRBV3-1/TRBV3-2
TGTGCCAGCAACCCAGGGTCTAACTATGGCTACACCTTC,CASNPGSNYGYTF,NA,TRBJ1-2,NA,TRBV28
TGTGCCAGCAGGTGGACCCCAACCACCGGGGAGCTGTTTTTT,CASRWTPTTGELFF,NA,TRBJ2-2,NA,TRBV7-2
TGTGCCAGCAGCGTAGTGGAAGGGGGGACTGAAGCTTTCTTT,CASSVVEGGTEAFF,NA,TRBJ1-1,NA,TRBV9
TGTGCCAGCAGTCCTACAGGAAATGAAAAACTGTTTTTT,CASSPTGNEKLFF,NA,TRBJ1-4,NA,TRBV6-6
TGTGCCAGCAGCTCGGGACCCTCCCTCTACGAGCAGTACTTC,CASSSGPSLYEQYF,NA,TRBJ2-7,NA,TRBV7-2
TGTGCCAGCAGCCAAGATGGGGGGCCCAGTCAGCCCCAGCATTTT,CASSQDGGPSQPQHF,NA,TRBJ1-5,NA,TRBV3-1/TRBV3-2
TGTGCCAGCAGTTCCCAGACAGACTATAATTCACCCCTCCACTTT,CASSSQTDYNSPLHF,NA,TRBJ1-6,NA,TRBV2
TGTGCCAGTAGTCTCCGCTCCACGTGGGGGTATGGCTACACCTTC,CASSLRSTWGYGYTF,NA,TRBJ1-2,NA,TRBV19
TGTGCCAGCAGTGAAAGGAAGCTTAGGGATTCACCCCTCCACTTT,CASSERKLRDSPLHF,NA,TRBJ1-6,NA,TRBV6-4
TGTGCCTGGAGGACCCAGCTGGGCGCCCCTTCCGAGCAGTACTTC,CAWRTQLGAPSEQYF,NA,TRBJ2-7,NA,TRBV30
TGCGCCAGCAGCCAAAGTTGGCAGGAACAAGAGACCCAGTACTTC,CASSQSWQEQETQYF,NA,TRBJ2-5,NA,TRBV4-3
TGTGCCAGCAGCTTAGCTGCCGGCCAAGAGACCCAGTACTTC,CASSLAAGQETQYF,NA,TRBJ2-5,NA,TRBV7-8
TGTGCCAGCAGCCCTCCAAGAGTAGTCTCCTACGAGCAGTACTTC,CASSPPRVVSYEQYF,NA,TRBJ2-7,NA,TRBV7-9
TGTGCCAGCAGTCACAGGACAGGGGGAAAGAATGAAAAACTGTTTTTT,CASSHRTGGKNEKLFF,NA,TRBJ1-4,TRBD1,TRBV28
TGTGCCAGCAGCATCTCGAGAACAGATACGCAGTATTTT,CASSISRTDTQYF,NA,TRBJ2-3,NA,TRBV7-2
TGTGCCAGCAGTTCTATGAATGGCTACACCTTC,CASSSMNGYTF,NA,TRBJ1-2,NA,TRBV6-2/TRBV6-3
TGTGCCTGGAGTGGAGTGGGGGTGGGTCAGCCCCAGCATTTT,CAWSGVGVGQPQHF,NA,TRBJ1-5,NA,TRBV30
TGTGCCAGCACCAGAAGTTTTGGGGGGCAGAACACCGGGGAGCTGTTTTTT,CASTRSFGGQNTGELFF,NA,TRBJ2-2,NA,TRBV27
TGTGCCAGCAGCCTCATGGGGCGGAGGGGAAGGGAAAAACTGTTTTTT,CASSLMGRRGREKLFF,NA,TRBJ1-4,NA,TRBV28
TGTGCCAGCAGCTTAGCGGGGGCTAGGGAGCAGTACTTC,CASSLAGAREQYF,NA,TRBJ2-7,NA,TRBV7-9
TGTGCCAGCAAGACGACAGGGGCCTACGAGCAGTACTTC,CASKTTGAYEQYF,NA,TRBJ2-7,TRBD1,TRBV5-4
TGTGCCAGCAGCAGGGAAGGGAACTATGGCTACACCTTC,CASSREGNYGYTF,few,TRBJ1-2,NA,TRBV5-8
TGTGCCAGCGCCCTTCCAAACGGGGGCCCTGAAGCTTTCTTT,CASALPNGGPEAFF,NA,TRBJ1-1,NA,TRBV2
TGCGCCAGCAGCCAACGTGTGGAAGCCTACGAGCAGTACTTC,CASSQRVEAYEQYF,NA,TRBJ2-7,NA,TRBV4-3
TGCGCCAGCAGCTTTTTGGGGACAGACTACGAGCAGTACTTC,CASSFLGTDYEQYF,NA,TRBJ2-7,TRBD1,TRBV5-1
TGTGCCAGCAGTCGAAACAGGGGGAACGTTGGAAACACCATATATTTT,CASSRNRGNVGNTIYF,NA,TRBJ1-3,TRBD1,TRBV28
TGTGCCAGCAGTTACTCGAGGGGGGTTTCAGATACGCAGTATTTT,CASSYSRGVSDTQYF,once,TRBJ2-3,NA,TRBV6-5
TGTGCCTGGAATAGAGCCGGGGGGGGTACAGATACGCAGTATTTT,CAWNRAGGGTDTQYF,once,TRBJ2-3,TRBD2,TRBV30